Below are 22 T cell receptor beta chains sequenced from a single sample in a study of OX40 agonist ivuxolimab in advanced cancers. The assay was immunoSEQ multiplex PCR, and TCRdb's table has in-frame clones only and misses some. The sample carries over 85,000 clones, about 80% recorded once. The sequencing here drew on CD4+ or CD8+ T cells sorted from blood, taken in a trial of the OX40 agonist ivuxolimab. The receptors were sampled from an adult with an advanced solid tumor such as melanoma, head and neck, liver or kidney cancer.

This chain joins TRBV6-6 and TRBJ2-7; D gene unclear. In germline, CDR1 is MNHNY, CDR2 SVGAGI (reference sequence). V gave up 5 bases and J gave up 4 bases, with 9 bases separating them. CDR3 size: 12 residues. The CDR3 sequence: CASSGPGYEQYF. The CDR3 DNA reads as TGTGCCAGCAGTGGCCCCGGATACGAGCAGTACTTC.

Comments on this clone: The junction departs from the called germline gene at one end, perhaps through a read error. The chain joins TRBV6-1 to TRBJ1-1, with no clear D. Per germline, CDR1 MNHNS and CDR2 SASEGT. The CDR3 length is 14 residues. As DNA, the CDR3 is TGTGCCAGCAGTGAAAAGTCTTTAGGAGGCAGGCCTTACTTT. Translating gives CASSEKSLGGRPYF.

The rearrangement links TRBV25-1 to TRBJ1-3; no definite D call. Per germline, CDR1 MGHDK and CDR2 SYGVNS. Trimming took 7 bases from V and 9 from J, leaving 16 bases between them. This CDR3 contains 13 residues. CDR3 nucleotides: TGTGCCAGCAAGAGGTTCGATAAGGGCACCATATATTTT. Translation gives CASKRFDKGTIYF.

In its sample, this clone was seen a few times. Other nucleotide sequences in the sample specify the same CDR3. The rearrangement links TRBV30 to TRBJ1-1; D gene uncertain. Per the germline V gene, CDR1 is GTSNPN and CDR2 is SVGIG (reference sequence). This CDR3 has 12 amino acids. V was shortened by 1 base and J by 1 base, with 4 bases between the two germline ends. The CDR3 bases are TGTGCCTGGAGTGATGGGAACACTGAAGCTTTCTTT. This encodes CAWSDGNTEAFF.

The genes are TRBV7-9 and TRBJ1-1, with no clear D. This CDR3 comprises 14 residues. The V end was cut by 1 base, the J end by 4 bases, with 10 bases between. Germline assignment: CDR1 SEHNR and CDR2 FQNEAQ (reference sequence). CDR3 residues: CASSLDQSSTEAFF. In DNA, the CDR3 is TGTGCCAGCAGCTTAGACCAATCGAGCACTGAAGCTTTCTTT.

This chain uses TRBV5-4 with TRBJ2-7; D gene ambiguous. The CDR3 spans 14 residues. With 3 bases removed from V and 6 bases from J, the gap between germline ends came to 16 bases. Germline lookup yields CDR1 SGHNT and CDR2 YYREEE (reference sequence). The CDR3 protein is CASSSRLSPREQYF. The CDR3 DNA is TGTGCCAGCAGCTCTCGCCTGAGCCCCCGCGAGCAGTACTTC.

This chain uses TRBV2 with TRBJ2-4; TRBD2 matches 9 bases. In germline, CDR1 is SNHLY, CDR2 FYNNEI. Germline trimming cut 4 bases from V and 7 bases from J; bases unmatched to any gene: 5. The CDR3 is made up of 14 amino acids. In DNA form, the CDR3 reads TGTGCCAGCAGTGCGGGACTAGCTGGGAACATTCAGTACTTC. It translates to CASSAGLAGNIQYF.

CDR3 nucleotides: TGTGCCAGCAGCCTGGCCGTGGTCGGAGAGACCCAGTACTTC. This sequence encodes CASSLAVVGETQYF. The gene calls are TRBV5-4 and TRBJ2-5; no definite D call. This CDR3 is 14 amino acids long. Trimming stripped 4 bases from V and 4 bases from J, with 14 bases between. Germline CDR1 SGHNT, CDR2 YYREEE (reference sequence).

The chain employs TRBV28 and TRBJ2-6; D remains unclear. In germline, CDR1 is MDHEN, CDR2 SYDVKM. V lost 3 bases and J lost 0, with 9 bases in between. The CDR3 has 16 residues. DNA of the CDR3: TGTGCCAGCAGTTTGGTGCAGTCCTCTGGGGCCAACGTCCTGACTTTC. Translated: CASSLVQSSGANVLTF. The entire variable domain, with the rest obtained from reference TRBV28 and TRBJ2-6, is as follows: DVKVTQSSRYLVKRTGEKVFLECVQDMDHENMFWYRQDPGLGLRLIYFSYDVKMKEKGDIPEGYSVSREKKERFSLILESASTNQTSMYLCASSLVQSSGANVLTFGAGSRLTVL.

V is TRBV18 and J is TRBJ2-1; TRBD1 or TRBD2 may be the D gene (5 bases each). This CDR3 contains 15 residues. Trimming stripped 2 bases from V and 4 bases from J, with 12 bases between. Germline loops: CDR1 KGHSH, CDR2 LQKENI. The CDR3 loop is CASSPGTSPYNEQFF. CDR3 DNA sequence: TGTGCCAGCTCACCAGGGACGAGTCCGTACAATGAGCAGTTCTTC. The full variable domain, rest sourced from reference TRBV18 and TRBJ2-1, is NAGVMQNPRHLVRRRGQEARLRCSPMKGHSHVYWYRQLPEEGLKFMVYLQKENIIDESGMPKERFSAEFPKEGPSILRIQQVVRGDSAAYFCASSPGTSPYNEQFFGPGTRLTVL.

The genes are TRBV5-1 and TRBJ1-4, with a weak D call TRBD1 (5 bases). The CDR3 extends over 14 amino acids. With 0 bases removed from V and 6 bases from J, the gap between germline ends came to 9 bases. The V gene's germline CDR1 is SGHRS and CDR2 YFSETQ. CDR3: CASSLGAGYEKLFF. In nucleotides, the CDR3 is TGCGCCAGCAGCTTGGGGGCAGGGTATGAAAAACTGTTTTTT.

The table lists this clone with a few counts. The J gene is TRBJ2-1, the V gene TRBV9; D perhaps matches TRBD2 (6 bases). V was cut by 4 bases and J by 0 bases, with 11 bases left in between. CDR1 and CDR2 from the germline V gene are SGDLS and YYNGEE. The CDR3 runs to 15 residues. The DNA for the CDR3 is TGTGCCAGCAGCCATAGCGGAAGCTCCTACAATGAGCAGTTCTTC. Translation gives CASSHSGSSYNEQFF.

The CDR3, as DNA: TGTGCCATCAGTGAAGGGGGCGCGTATGAATCACCCCTCCACTTT. The encoded protein is CAISEGGAYESPLHF. The chain carries TRBV10-3 and TRBJ1-6; 7 bases agree with TRBD1. Per the germline V gene, CDR1 is ENHRY and CDR2 is SYGVKD. This CDR3 is built from 15 residues. The V gene end was trimmed by 3 bases and the J gene end by 10 bases; junction bases not matched to a gene: 9.

A remark on this clone: Other DNA sequences in this sample translate to the same CDR3. The chain recombines TRBV19 with TRBJ2-3; no definite D call. The CDR3 has 13 amino acids. The V gene's germline CDR1 is LNHDA and CDR2 SQIVND (reference sequence). V gave up 6 bases and J gave up 0 bases, with 7 bases separating them. CDR3 residues: CASRPTSTDTQYF. CDR3 DNA: TGTGCCAGTAGGCCCACTAGCACAGATACGCAGTATTTT.

The CDR3 nucleotides read TGCGCCAGCAGCTTGATCGGGTCCTACAATGAGCAGTTCTTC. This sequence encodes CASSLIGSYNEQFF. The V call is TRBV5-1, the J call TRBJ2-1, with no clear D. The CDR3 loop spans 14 amino acids. V was trimmed by 1 base and J by 1 base, leaving 6 bases between them. Germline assignment: CDR1 SGHRS and CDR2 YFSETQ.

The chain employs TRBV2 and TRBJ2-2; 8 nucleotides match TRBD1. The CDR3 has 15 residues. The trim removed 6 bases at V and 4 bases at J, leaving 7 bases unmatched. CDR1 and CDR2 from the germline V gene are SNHLY and FYNNEI. The CDR3 DNA sequence: TGTGCCAGCAGGGGGACAGGTTCGTCCACCGGGGAGCTGTTTTTT. Amino acids: CASRGTGSSTGELFF.

This rearrangement joins TRBV7-9 to TRBJ1-1; 12 bases fit TRBD1. Germline V gives CDR1 SEHNR, CDR2 FQNEAQ (reference sequence). CDR3 length equals 17 residues. J gave up 0 bases and V 6 bases, and 8 bases lay outside the gene matches. DNA of the CDR3: TGTGCCAGCAGTCCCTTAGGGACAGGGGGCTTGAACACTGAAGCTTTCTTT. It yields the protein CASSPLGTGGLNTEAFF.

The chain recombines TRBV30 with TRBJ1-1, with TRBD1 matching 11 bases. With V trimmed by 5 bases and J by 4 bases, 15 bases remained unmatched. Germline CDR1 reads GTSNPN; CDR2 reads SVGIG (reference sequence). The CDR3 length is 17 residues. CDR3 loop: CAWPERTGGRWCTEAFF. CDR3 sequence (DNA): TGTGCCTGGCCCGAAAGGACAGGGGGCCGTTGGTGCACTGAAGCTTTCTTT.

The chain links TRBV6-6 to TRBJ2-3; weak D call: TRBD2 (5 bases). Trimming stripped 5 bases from V and 4 bases from J, with 13 bases between. The CDR3 has 14 amino acids. Germline lookup yields CDR1 MNHNY and CDR2 SVGAGI (reference sequence). The CDR3 spells CASSTRTLPDTQYF. DNA of the CDR3: TGTGCCAGCAGTACCCGGACTCTCCCAGATACGCAGTATTTT.

The table lists this clone with a count of one. The rearrangement links TRBV7-9 to TRBJ1-2, with 10 bases lining up with TRBD1. Trimming at V came to 3 bases and at J to 4 bases, leaving 8 bases not matched to a gene. The CDR3 is 16 residues long. Germline V gene lookup returns CDR1 SEHNR and CDR2 FQNEAQ (reference sequence). The CDR3 bases are TGTGCCAGCAGCTTTACCTTGACAGGGGGCATCTATGGCTACACCTTC. Its translation is CASSFTLTGGIYGYTF.

The chain carries TRBV9 and TRBJ1-1; D is uncertain. The germline V gene has CDR1 SGDLS and CDR2 YYNGEE. This CDR3 contains 14 residues. V was shortened by 4 bases and J by 4 bases, with 14 bases between the two germline ends. The CDR3 region is CASSTRRESTEAFF. CDR3 DNA sequence: TGTGCCAGCAGCACCCGAAGGGAAAGCACTGAAGCTTTCTTT.

This chain joins TRBV18 and TRBJ1-5, with TRBD1 matching over 10 bases. The CDR3 spans 15 residues. The V segment lost 5 bases and the J segment 2 bases; nucleotides outside the gene matches: 3. The V gene's germline CDR1 is KGHSH and CDR2 LQKENI. The CDR3 reads CASSDRGLGNQPQHF. In nucleotides, the CDR3 is TGTGCCAGCTCAGACAGGGGGCTCGGCAATCAGCCCCAGCATTTT.